The clone carrying this TCR beta chain is deemed medium-sized. The sample belongs to a study of neurological immune-mediated disorders. With 0 bases clipped from V and 2 bases from J, the junction kept 7 bases outside the gene matches. The CDR3 is made up of 17 amino acids. CDR1 and CDR2 from the germline V gene are SGHKS and YYEKEE (reference sequence). Individuals who volunteered at a blood bank located in Maryland, USA, made up the group of healthy controls. One entry per CDR3 protein, called by TCRdb with MiXCR from the 5' RACE reads. This sample has 40,000 or so distinct CDR3 sequences, with 7% to 8% found just once.

The gene calls are TRBV5-5 and TRBJ2-3; TRBD2 matches 9 bases. The TCR comes from a woman aged 40 to 50 in good health. Specimen: PBMCs. The CDR3 loop reads CASSLGETSGPTDTQYF. The CDR3 region has the DNA TGTGCCAGCAGCTTGGGAGAAACTAGCGGGCCCACAGATACGCAGTATTTT.